This T cell receptor (beta chain) originates from a study of somatic mutations in cytotoxic T cells in rheumatoid arthritis. This table comes from immunoSEQ multiplex PCR, and its TCRdb copy is limited to in-frame clones, with some not included. The sample includes under 15,000 clones, over 70% of them seen just once. CDR3 length equals 15 residues. Trimming cost V 4 bases and J 0 bases; bases outside gene matches: 2. CDR1 SGHNT and CDR2 YENEEA come from the germline V gene. The clonotype comes from a man aged 70-80 years in good health. The source material was CD8+ T cells sorted from blood. This chain uses TRBV11-3 with TRBJ2-3; 9 nucleotides align to TRBD2. The DNA of the CDR3 is TGTGCCAGCAGCTCTACTAGCGGGAGCACAGATACGCAGTATTTT. Protein: CASSSTSGSTDTQYF.